These 21 T cell receptor beta chains were all obtained from the same sample, sequenced in a study of blood T cell repertoires in COVID-19 (dated by TCRdb to the early 2020s). Receptors were amplified or captured by the immunoSEQ multiplex PCR assay. Held by TCRdb, this immuneACCESS table contains in-frame sequences only and omits some clones. Under half of the omission traces to an unresolved V gene where checked; the cause of the rest is unknown. This sample lists around 210,000 clones; about 80% were detected once. 7.5% to 9% of the sample goes to the ten largest clones. Sequenced input: peripheral blood. The receptors originated from a woman of 80 years or more with COVID-19, enrolled during active disease.

The chain links TRBV20-1 to TRBJ1-6; D is uncertain. The CDR3 extends over 11 amino acids. V lost 5 bases, J lost 9 bases, and 8 bases lay in between. The germline CDR1 and CDR2 sequences are DFQATT and SNEGSKA (reference sequence). The CDR3 DNA is TGCAGTGCTGGGAGCGGTTCACCCCTCCACTTT. Protein: CSAGSGSPLHF.

This clone was seen a handful of times. This chain uses TRBV6-5 with TRBJ1-3, with 7 bases fitting TRBD1. This CDR3 has 14 amino acids. V lost 6 bases to trimming and J lost 2 bases; unmatched junction nucleotides: 4. Germline CDR1 and CDR2: MNHEY and SVGAGI. The CDR3 DNA sequence: TGTGCCAGCAGAAACACAGGGGCTGGAAACACCATATATTTT. Encoded protein: CASRNTGAGNTIYF.

The chain links TRBV7-9 to TRBJ2-5; D is undetermined. Germline CDR1 SEHNR, CDR2 FQNEAQ (reference sequence). The CDR3 sequence is 14 residues long. Trimming shortened V by 2 bases and J by 1 base, and 8 bases separated the two germline ends. Written as DNA, the CDR3 is TGTGCCAGCAGCTTACAGGCCCTCCAAGAGACCCAGTACTTC. Amino acid sequence: CASSLQALQETQYF.

The V and J genes are TRBV5-1 and TRBJ2-5; D is possibly TRBD1 (5 bases). Between the trimmed V and J ends, which lost 1 base and 5 bases, there was a span of 15 bases. Germline V gene lookup returns CDR1 SGHRS and CDR2 YFSETQ. CDR3 length equals 15 residues. CDR3 in amino acids: CASSLQDGPGETQYF. Written as DNA, the CDR3 is TGCGCCAGCAGCTTGCAAGACGGTCCAGGGGAGACCCAGTACTTC.

This sequence joins TRBV28 and TRBJ2-7; TRBD2 matches at 9 bases. This CDR3 region has 14 residues. Trimming removed 2 bases from V and 4 bases from J; junction bases left unmatched: 3. Germline CDR1 reads MDHEN; CDR2 reads SYDVKM. The CDR3 nucleotides read TGTGCCAGCAGTTTACTAGCGGGAAGTTACGAGCAGTACTTC. Protein: CASSLLAGSYEQYF. Complete variable domain (other parts from reference TRBV28 and TRBJ2-7): DVKVTQSSRYLVKRTGEKVFLECVQDMDHENMFWYRQDPGLGLRLIYFSYDVKMKEKGDIPEGYSVSREKKERFSLILESASTNQTSMYLCASSLLAGSYEQYFGPGTRLTVT.

The chain links TRBV21-1 to TRBJ1-2; TRBD1 reflects the table's D call only, with no check against the DNA. TRBV21-1 is tagged as a pseudogene. CDR3 size: 15 residues. CDR3 nucleotides: TGTGCCAGATCTAATCAGGGGGCTTTTAACTATGGCTACACCTTC. It yields the protein CARSNQGAFNYGYTF.

V and J are TRBV24-1 and TRBJ2-1; tentative D call: TRBD2 (5 bases). CDR3 length: 15 amino acids. V was shortened by 4 bases and J by 5 bases, with 14 bases between the two germline ends. The germline V gene encodes CDR1 KGHDR and CDR2 SFDVKD. CDR3 residues: CATSDNPRANNEQFF. The CDR3 DNA reads TGTGCCACCAGTGACAACCCGAGGGCCAACAATGAGCAGTTCTTC.

The genes are TRBV9 and TRBJ2-7; D not resolved. The V end lost 2 bases, the J end lost 5 bases, and 11 bases lay between the germline ends. Germline V gene sequence: CDR1 SGDLS, CDR2 YYNGEE. This CDR3 region has 13 residues. This CDR3 is CASSVSLGDEQYF. In nucleotides, the CDR3 is TGTGCCAGCAGCGTGTCCCTAGGTGACGAGCAGTACTTC. The whole variable domain, remainder taken from reference TRBV9 and TRBJ2-7, is DSGVTQTPKHLITATGQRVTLRCSPRSGDLSVYWYQQSLDQGLQFLIQYYNGEERAKGNILERFSAQQFPDLHSELNLSSLELGDSALYFCASSVSLGDEQYFGPGTRLTVT.

This chain joins TRBV18 and TRBJ2-3; 9 nucleotides line up with TRBD2. The CDR3 length is 17 residues. V dropped 6 bases and J dropped 4; count of bases not matched to a gene: 14. The germline V gene encodes CDR1 KGHSH and CDR2 LQKENI. The chain's CDR3 is CASSPMSSGSQADTQYF. CDR3 DNA sequence: TGTGCCAGCTCCCCAATGAGTAGCGGGAGTCAAGCAGATACGCAGTATTTT.

The table lists this clone with a few counts. V and J are TRBV7-9 and TRBJ1-1; possibly TRBD1 for D (5 bases). Trimming cost V 6 bases and J 1 base, with 15 bases left between them. The CDR3 covers 15 residues. CDR1 and CDR2 (germline): SEHNR, FQNEAQ (reference sequence). The CDR3 protein is CASSSLGGANTEAFF. As DNA, the CDR3 is TGTGCCAGCAGTTCCTTGGGAGGGGCGAACACTGAAGCTTTCTTT.

The chain combines TRBV5-1 with TRBJ1-2; TRBD1 might be the D (6 bases). The germline gives CDR1 SGHRS, CDR2 YFSETQ. The CDR3 is made up of 15 amino acids. V gave up 3 bases and J gave up 1 base, with 13 bases separating them. The CDR3: CASSYDPQGNYGYTF. Here the CDR3 DNA reads TGCGCCAGCAGCTACGATCCACAGGGTAACTATGGCTACACCTTC. Full variable domain (rest looked up from reference TRBV5-1 and TRBJ1-2): KAGVTQTPRYLIKTRGQQVTLSCSPISGHRSVSWYQQTPGQGLQFLFEYFSETQRNKGNFPGRFSGRQFSNSRSEMNVSTLELGDSALYLCASSYDPQGNYGYTFGSGTRLTVV.

This chain connects TRBV27 to TRBJ1-5; D gene ambiguous. The CDR3 covers 14 residues. Germline V gives CDR1 MNHEY, CDR2 SMNVEV (reference sequence). With 0 bases removed from V and 6 bases from J, the gap between germline ends came to 9 bases. The CDR3 spells CASSLSRAVQPQHF. The CDR3 nucleotides are TGTGCCAGCAGTTTATCCAGAGCGGTTCAGCCCCAGCATTTT.

The chain employs TRBV2 and TRBJ1-4; no firm D call. The CDR3 runs to 15 residues. Trimming left V 7 bases short and J 4 bases short, with 16 bases between. CDR1 SNHLY and CDR2 FYNNEI come from the germline V gene. Here the CDR3 reads CASIRNGVGNEKLFF. In DNA, the CDR3 is TGTGCCAGCATTCGGAATGGAGTTGGTAATGAAAAACTGTTTTTT. Full variable domain (outside the CDR3, taken from reference TRBV2 and TRBJ1-4): EPEVTQTPSHQVTQMGQEVILRCVPISNHLYFYWYRQILGQKVEFLVSFYNNEISEKSEIFDDQFSVERPDGSNFTLKIRSTKLEDSAMYFCASIRNGVGNEKLFFGSGTQLSVL.

This clone showed up just once. This chain links TRBV5-5 with TRBJ2-1; TRBD1 matches at 10 bases. The CDR3 has 17 residues. The V and J ends lost 6 bases and 7 bases, in that order; junction bases with no gene match: 16. From germline, CDR1 is SGHKS and CDR2 YYEKEE (reference sequence). Here the CDR3 DNA reads TGTGCCAGCAATAAACCGGGACAGGGGATCCCGACTAATGAGCAGTTCTTC. It translates to CASNKPGQGIPTNEQFF.

The sample holds a few counts of this clone. The V call is TRBV28, the J call TRBJ1-5, with D unresolved. Germline V lookup: CDR1 MDHEN, CDR2 SYDVKM. V was cut by 0 bases and J by 4 bases, with 7 bases left in between. The CDR3 is 14 amino acids. The CDR3 nucleotides read TGTGCCAGCAGTTTATGGAACAGAAATCAGCCCCAGCATTTT. Translated, it gives CASSLWNRNQPQHF.

The chain couples TRBV6-5 to TRBJ1-6; D is unresolved. The CDR3 is made up of 14 amino acids. From germline, CDR1 is MNHEY and CDR2 SVGAGI. V gave up 6 bases and J gave up 12 bases, with 18 bases separating them. The CDR3 is CASRDSSDLIPLHF. CDR3 sequence (DNA): TGTGCCAGCAGGGACTCGTCCGATCTCATACCCCTCCACTTT.

The rearrangement joins TRBV10-2 to TRBJ2-2, with 12 bases identical to TRBD2. After removal of 3 bases from V and 6 bases from J, the junction contained 8 bases not matched to a gene. CDR3 size: 17 residues. Germline V CDR1 and CDR2: WSHSY, SAAADI. In DNA, the CDR3 is TGCGCCAGCAGTGAAACTAGCGGGGGGCCAAGCCCCGGGGAGCTGTTTTTT. Translated, it gives CASSETSGGPSPGELFF.

The chain is built from TRBV6-5 and TRBJ1-5; D possibly corresponds to TRBD1 (6 bases). Germline CDR1 reads MNHEY; CDR2 reads SVGAGI. The length of the CDR3 is 13 residues. The V and J ends lost 6 bases and 7 bases respectively, with 13 bases between them. The CDR3 spells CASRDDRRQPQHF. CDR3 bases: TGTGCCAGCAGAGACGACAGGAGGCAGCCCCAGCATTTT.

This clone was seen just once. This chain links TRBV6-5 with TRBJ2-5; the D is unclear. The germline V and J ends were trimmed by 6 bases and 7 bases, with 15 bases remaining between them. In germline, CDR1 is MNHEY, CDR2 SVGAGI. The CDR3 is 13 amino acids. CDR3: CASRTRPRGTQYF. For the CDR3, the DNA is TGTGCCAGCAGGACCAGGCCCCGTGGGACCCAGTACTTC.

The CDR3 coding sequence is TGCGCCAGCAGCTTGGTACGGCAGACTAAGGTAGCTTTCTTT. Translation gives CASSLVRQTKVAFF. The rearrangement joins TRBV5-1 to TRBJ1-1; D is unclear. The CDR3 is 14 residues long. Between the trimmed V and J ends, which lost 0 bases and 10 bases, there was a span of 16 bases. From germline, CDR1 is SGHRS and CDR2 YFSETQ.

This chain's CDR3 is CASSQGRGGQGQPQHF. The CDR3 nucleotides are TGTGCCAGCTCACAAGGCCGCGGGGGGCAAGGGCAGCCCCAGCATTTT. The chain joins TRBV18 to TRBJ1-5; TRBD1 might be the D (6 bases). Germline CDR1 reads KGHSH; CDR2 reads LQKENI. The CDR3 is 16 residues long. Trimming pared 4 bases from V and 7 bases from J, leaving 20 bases between.